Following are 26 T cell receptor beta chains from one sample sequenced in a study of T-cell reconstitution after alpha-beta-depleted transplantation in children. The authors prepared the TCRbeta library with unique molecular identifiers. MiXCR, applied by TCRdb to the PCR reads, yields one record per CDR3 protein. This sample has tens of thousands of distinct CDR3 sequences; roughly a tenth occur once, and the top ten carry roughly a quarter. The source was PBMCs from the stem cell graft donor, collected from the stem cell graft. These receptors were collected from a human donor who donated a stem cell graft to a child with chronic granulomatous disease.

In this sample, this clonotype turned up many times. CDR3 residues: CASSFVLAGANTGELFF. The CDR3 DNA sequence: TGCGCCAGCAGCTTCGTGCTAGCGGGAGCCAACACCGGGGAGCTGTTTTTT. The chain uses TRBV5-1 and TRBJ2-2; TRBD2 aligns across 10 bases. The CDR3 is 17 amino acids. V was clipped by 2 bases and J by 2 bases; unmatched bases: 6. Germline CDR1 SGHRS, CDR2 YFSETQ. Full variable domain (outside the CDR3, taken from reference TRBV5-1 and TRBJ2-2): KAGVTQTPRYLIKTRGQQVTLSCSPISGHRSVSWYQQTPGQGLQFLFEYFSETQRNKGNFPGRFSGRQFSNSRSEMNVSTLELGDSALYLCASSFVLAGANTGELFFGEGSRLTVL.

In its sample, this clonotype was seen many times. CDR3 protein: CASSSGPVDTQYF. The CDR3 nucleotides read TGTGCCAGCAGTTCCGGACCCGTAGATACGCAGTATTTT. The V call is TRBV12-3 or TRBV12-4, the J call TRBJ2-3; D unresolved. The CDR3 extends over 13 amino acids. Trimming took 4 bases from V and 5 from J, leaving 10 bases between them.

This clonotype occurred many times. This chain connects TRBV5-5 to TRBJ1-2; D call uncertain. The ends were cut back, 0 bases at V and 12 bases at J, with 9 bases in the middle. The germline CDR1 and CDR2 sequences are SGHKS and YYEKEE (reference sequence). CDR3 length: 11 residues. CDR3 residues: CASSLGAKNTF. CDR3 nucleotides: TGTGCCAGCAGCTTGGGGGCAAAGAACACCTTC.

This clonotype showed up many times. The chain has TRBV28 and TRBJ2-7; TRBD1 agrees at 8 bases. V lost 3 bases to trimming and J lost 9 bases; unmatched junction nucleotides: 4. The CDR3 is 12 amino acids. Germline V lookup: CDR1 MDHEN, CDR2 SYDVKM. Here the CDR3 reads CASSLGDRMQYF. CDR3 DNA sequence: TGTGCCAGCAGTTTGGGGGACAGGATGCAGTACTTC.

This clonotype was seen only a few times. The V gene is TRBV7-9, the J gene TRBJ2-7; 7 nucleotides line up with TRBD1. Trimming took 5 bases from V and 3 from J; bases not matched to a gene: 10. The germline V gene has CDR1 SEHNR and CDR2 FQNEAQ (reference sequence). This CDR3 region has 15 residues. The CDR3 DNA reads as TGTGCCAGCAGCCGACCCAGGACAGGTCACTACGAGCAGTACTTC. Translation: CASSRPRTGHYEQYF.

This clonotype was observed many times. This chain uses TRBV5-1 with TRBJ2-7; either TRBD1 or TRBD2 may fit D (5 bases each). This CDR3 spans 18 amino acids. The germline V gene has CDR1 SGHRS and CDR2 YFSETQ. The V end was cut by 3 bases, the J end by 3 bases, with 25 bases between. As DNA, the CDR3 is TGCGCCAGCAGCTCGGGACCCCGCCGAGCGGTCGTCGACTACGAGCAGTACTTC. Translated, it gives CASSSGPRRAVVDYEQYF.

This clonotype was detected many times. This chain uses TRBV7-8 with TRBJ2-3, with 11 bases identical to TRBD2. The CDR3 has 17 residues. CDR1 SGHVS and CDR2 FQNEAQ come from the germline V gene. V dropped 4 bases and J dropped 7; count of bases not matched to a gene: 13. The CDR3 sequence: CASSSGTSGYRPYTQYF. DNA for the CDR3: TGTGCCAGCAGCTCGGGGACTAGCGGTTACCGTCCGTATACGCAGTATTTT.

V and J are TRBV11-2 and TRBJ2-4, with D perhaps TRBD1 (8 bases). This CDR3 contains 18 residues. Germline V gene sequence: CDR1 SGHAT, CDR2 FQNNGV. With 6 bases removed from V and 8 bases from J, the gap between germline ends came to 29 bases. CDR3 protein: CASSHPSLTGEGMDIQYF. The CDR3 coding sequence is TGTGCCAGCAGTCATCCTTCATTGACAGGGGAGGGGATGGACATTCAGTACTTC.

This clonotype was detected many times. The CDR3 bases are TGTGCCAGCAGCGGAGGACCGTACAGCTACTATGGCTACACCTTC. Its translation is CASSGGPYSYYGYTF. This chain connects TRBV7-2 to TRBJ1-2, with D unclear. The V and J ends lost 5 bases and 3 bases respectively, with 16 bases between them. Germline V gene data show CDR1 as SGHTA and CDR2 as FQGNSA. The CDR3 contains 15 residues.

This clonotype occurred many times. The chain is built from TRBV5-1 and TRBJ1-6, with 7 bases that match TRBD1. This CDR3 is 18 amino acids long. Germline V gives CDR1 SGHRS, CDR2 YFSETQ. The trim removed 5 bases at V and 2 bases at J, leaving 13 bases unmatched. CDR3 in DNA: TGCGCCAGCAGGGGGGACAGTGGAACGCAAACCTATAATTCACCCCTCCACTTT. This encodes CASRGDSGTQTYNSPLHF.

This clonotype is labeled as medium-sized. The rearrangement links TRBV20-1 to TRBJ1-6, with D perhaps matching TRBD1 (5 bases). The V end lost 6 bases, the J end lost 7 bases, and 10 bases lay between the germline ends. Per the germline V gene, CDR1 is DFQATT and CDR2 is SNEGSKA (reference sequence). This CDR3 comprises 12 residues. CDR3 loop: CSAYSGNSPLHF. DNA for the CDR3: TGCAGTGCCTATTCAGGGAATTCACCCCTCCACTTT.

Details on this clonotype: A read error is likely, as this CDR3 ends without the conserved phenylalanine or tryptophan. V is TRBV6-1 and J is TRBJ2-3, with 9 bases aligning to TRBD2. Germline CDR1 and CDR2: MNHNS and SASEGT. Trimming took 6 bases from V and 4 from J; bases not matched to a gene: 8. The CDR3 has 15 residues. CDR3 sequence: CASRAGVAGADTQYL. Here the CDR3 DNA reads TGTGCCAGCAGAGCGGGAGTAGCGGGAGCAGATACGCAGTATTTG.

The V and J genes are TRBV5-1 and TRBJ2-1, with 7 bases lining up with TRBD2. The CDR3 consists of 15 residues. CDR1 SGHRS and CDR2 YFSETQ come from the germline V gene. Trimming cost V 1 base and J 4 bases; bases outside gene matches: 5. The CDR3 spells CASSLLAGAYNEQFF. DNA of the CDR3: TGCGCCAGCAGCTTGCTGGCGGGAGCTTACAATGAGCAGTTCTTC.

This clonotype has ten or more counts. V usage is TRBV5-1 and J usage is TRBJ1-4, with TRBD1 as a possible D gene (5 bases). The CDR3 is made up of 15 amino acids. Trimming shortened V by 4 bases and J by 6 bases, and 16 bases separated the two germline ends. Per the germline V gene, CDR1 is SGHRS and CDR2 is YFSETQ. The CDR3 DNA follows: TGCGCCAGCAGCAGAAGTCCCGGGACCGATGAAAAACTGTTTTTT. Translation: CASSRSPGTDEKLFF.

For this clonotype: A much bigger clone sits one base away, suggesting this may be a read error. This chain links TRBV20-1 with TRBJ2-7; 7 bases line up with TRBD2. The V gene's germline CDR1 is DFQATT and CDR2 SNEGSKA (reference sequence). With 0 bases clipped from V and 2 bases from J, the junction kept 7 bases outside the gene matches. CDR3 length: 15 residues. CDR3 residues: CSARDRAGVAYEQYF. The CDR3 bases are TGCAGTGCTAGAGATCGGGCGGGAGTTGCCTACGAGCAGTACTTC.

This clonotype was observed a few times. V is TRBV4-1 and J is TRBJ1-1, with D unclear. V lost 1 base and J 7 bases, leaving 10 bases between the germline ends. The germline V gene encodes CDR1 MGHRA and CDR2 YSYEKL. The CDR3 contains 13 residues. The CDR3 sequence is CASSQATSIEAFF. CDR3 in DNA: TGCGCCAGCAGCCAAGCGACTTCGATTGAAGCTTTCTTT.

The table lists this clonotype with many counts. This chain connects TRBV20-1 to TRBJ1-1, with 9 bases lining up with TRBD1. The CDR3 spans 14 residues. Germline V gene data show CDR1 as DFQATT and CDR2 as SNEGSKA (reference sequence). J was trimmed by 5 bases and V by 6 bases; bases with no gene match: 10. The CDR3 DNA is TGCAGTGCAATCTCGGACAGGGGATGGACTGAAGCTTTCTTT. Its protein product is CSAISDRGWTEAFF.

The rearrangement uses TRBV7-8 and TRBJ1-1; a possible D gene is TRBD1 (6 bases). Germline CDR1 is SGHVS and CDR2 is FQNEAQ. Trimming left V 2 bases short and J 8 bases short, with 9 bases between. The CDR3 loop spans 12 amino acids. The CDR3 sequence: CASSLIRGEAFF. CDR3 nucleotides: TGTGCCAGCAGCTTAATTAGGGGGGAAGCTTTCTTT.

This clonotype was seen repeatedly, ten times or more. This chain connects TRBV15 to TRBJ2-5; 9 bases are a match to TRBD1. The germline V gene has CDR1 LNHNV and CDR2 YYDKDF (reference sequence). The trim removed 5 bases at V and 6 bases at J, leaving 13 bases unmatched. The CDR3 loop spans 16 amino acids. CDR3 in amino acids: CATSRQLNRGQQTQYF. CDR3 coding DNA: TGTGCCACCAGCCGCCAGCTCAACAGGGGGCAACAGACCCAGTACTTC. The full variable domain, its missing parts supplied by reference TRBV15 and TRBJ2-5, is DAMVIQNPRYQVTQFGKPVTLSCSQTLNHNVMYWYQQKSSQAPKLLFHYYDKDFNNEADTPDNFQSRRPNTSFCFLDIRSPGLGDTAMYLCATSRQLNRGQQTQYFGPGTRLLVL.

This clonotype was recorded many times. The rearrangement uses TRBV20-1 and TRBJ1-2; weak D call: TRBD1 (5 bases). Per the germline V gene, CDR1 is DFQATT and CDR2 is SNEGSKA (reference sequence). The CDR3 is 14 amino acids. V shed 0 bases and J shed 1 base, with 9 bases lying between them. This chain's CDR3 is CSARDSGYNYGYTF. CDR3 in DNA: TGCAGTGCTAGAGATTCAGGGTATAACTATGGCTACACCTTC.

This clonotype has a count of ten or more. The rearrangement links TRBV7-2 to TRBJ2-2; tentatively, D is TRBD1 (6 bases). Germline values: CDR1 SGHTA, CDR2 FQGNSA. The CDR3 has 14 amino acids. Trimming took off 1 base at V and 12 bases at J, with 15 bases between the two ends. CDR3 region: CASSLGRGYLKLFF. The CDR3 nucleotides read TGTGCCAGCAGCTTAGGCAGGGGATATTTGAAGCTGTTTTTT.

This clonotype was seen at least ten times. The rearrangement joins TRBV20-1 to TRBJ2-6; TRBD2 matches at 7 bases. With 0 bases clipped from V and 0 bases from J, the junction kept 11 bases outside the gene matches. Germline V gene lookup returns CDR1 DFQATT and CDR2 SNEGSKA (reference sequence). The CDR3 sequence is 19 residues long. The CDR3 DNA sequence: TGCAGTGCTAGAGACGGGGGGAGCCGATTACCCTCTGGGGCCAACGTCCTGACTTTC. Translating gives CSARDGGSRLPSGANVLTF.

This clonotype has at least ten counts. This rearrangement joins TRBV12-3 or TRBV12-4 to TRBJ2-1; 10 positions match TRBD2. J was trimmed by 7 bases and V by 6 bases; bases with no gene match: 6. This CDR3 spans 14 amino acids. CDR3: CASRGTSEGNEQFF. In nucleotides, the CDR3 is TGTGCCAGCAGGGGGACTAGCGAGGGAAATGAGCAGTTCTTC.

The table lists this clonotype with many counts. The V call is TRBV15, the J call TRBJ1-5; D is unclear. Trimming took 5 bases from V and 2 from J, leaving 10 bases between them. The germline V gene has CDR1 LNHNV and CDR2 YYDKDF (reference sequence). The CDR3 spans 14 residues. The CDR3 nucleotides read TGTGCCACCAGCTCCCCCGGTGGCAATCAGCCCCAGCATTTT. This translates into CATSSPGGNQPQHF.

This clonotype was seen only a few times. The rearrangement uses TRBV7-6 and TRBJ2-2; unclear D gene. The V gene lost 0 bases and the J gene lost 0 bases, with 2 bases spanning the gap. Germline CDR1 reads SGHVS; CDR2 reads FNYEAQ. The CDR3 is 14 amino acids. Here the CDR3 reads CASSLATNTGELFF. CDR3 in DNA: TGTGCCAGCAGCTTAGCAACGAACACCGGGGAGCTGTTTTTT.

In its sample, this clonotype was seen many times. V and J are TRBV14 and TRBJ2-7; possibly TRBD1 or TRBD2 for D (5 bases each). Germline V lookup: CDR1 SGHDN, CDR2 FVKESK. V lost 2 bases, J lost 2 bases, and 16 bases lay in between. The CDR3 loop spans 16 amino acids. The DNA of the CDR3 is TGTGCCAGCAGCCAATATCTGGGGGTAGTCCCCTACGAGCAGTACTTC. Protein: CASSQYLGVVPYEQYF.